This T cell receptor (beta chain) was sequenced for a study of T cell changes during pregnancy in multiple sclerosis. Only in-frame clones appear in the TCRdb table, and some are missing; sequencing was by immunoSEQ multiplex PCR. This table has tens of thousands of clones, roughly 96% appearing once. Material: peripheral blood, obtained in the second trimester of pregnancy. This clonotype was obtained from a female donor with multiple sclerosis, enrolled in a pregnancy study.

The CDR3 DNA follows: TGCGCCAGCAGCCCCCGGACACGGATGAACACTGAAGCTTTCTTT. It encodes CASSPRTRMNTEAFF. The genes are TRBV4-1 and TRBJ1-1; possible D gene TRBD1, 5 bases. CDR1 and CDR2 from the germline V gene are MGHRA and YSYEKL. The germline V and J ends were trimmed by 4 bases and 0 bases, with 12 bases remaining between them. The CDR3 totals 15 residues.